The clone carrying this T cell receptor beta chain showed up just a few times. Its antigen is not identified. Healthy Caucasian individuals from Russia aged roughly 6 to 100 were enrolled as donors. The data originate from a study of blood T cells in healthy people across ages. Turning to the study itself: About one barcoded beta molecule was captured per two T cells (by template switching).

V gave up 4 bases and J gave up 5 bases, with 11 bases separating them. Germline V gene sequence: CDR1 SGHVS, CDR2 FQNEAQ. The CDR3 is 13 amino acids. Next came a second PCR, run for about 7 to 12 cycles, which used a sample-barcoded 5' primer along with a J-beta primer mix. Every single cDNA molecule received a tag from a template-switch adaptor with 12 random nucleotides. In TCRdb, the 5' RACE reads were re-called with MiXCR into one record per CDR3 protein. The data hold 1 million or so distinct CDR3 sequences, with around 45% observed a single time. Study-level results: Donors of long life had a larger count of naive CD4+ cells and greater diversity than aged donors.

The receptor was derived from a woman aged 55-70 years in good health. The V gene is TRBV7-8, the J gene TRBJ2-5, with D possibly matching TRBD1 (6 bases). Sequences were obtained from blood. The CDR3 nucleotides read TGTGCCAGCAGCTCTACAGGGACGGAGACCCAGTACTTC. Translated: CASSSTGTETQYF. The variable domain in full, completed from reference TRBV7-8 and TRBJ2-5, reads GAGVSQSPRYKVAKRGQDVALRCDPISGHVSLFWYQQALGQGPEFLTYFQNEAQLDKSGLPSDRFFAERPEGSVSTLKIQRTQQEDSAVYLCASSSTGTETQYFGPGTRLLVL.